This T cell receptor beta chain appears in the sequencing data of a study of blood T cells in healthy people across ages. Overall study: Using template switching, researchers captured about one barcoded beta molecule for each two T cells.

The CDR3 covers 14 residues. Germline CDR1 and CDR2: DFQATT and SNEGSKA (reference sequence). On this clonotype: Antigen unknown.

General study results and limits: In older individuals, TCR beta diversity per million T cells was lower, falling roughly linearly with age.

Primed by a sample-barcoded 5' primer and a J-beta primer mix, a second PCR proceeded for 7 to 11 cycles. A 12-random-nucleotide template-switch adaptor tagged each cDNA molecule. TCRdb passed the 5' RACE reads through MiXCR, listing each CDR3 protein once. The repertoire holds around 1.5 million distinct CDR3 sequences, with about 32% as singletons. This TCR came from a woman aged 30 to 39 in good health. This chain links TRBV20-1 with TRBJ2-5, with 8 bases lining up with TRBD1. The DNA end is a closer match to TRBJ2-7, so the J assignment may be wrong. Sequencing was performed on blood. Here the CDR3 DNA reads TGCAGTGCTAGGGCCCCACAGGGGGGAAACGAGCAGTACTTC. As protein: CSARAPQGGNEQYF.